This TCR beta chain was sequenced for a study of blood T cell repertoires in COVID-19. Study at large: Italy, Spain and the United States were the sources of the convalescent and acute COVID-19 samples. Nucleic acid was either cDNA or gDNA, and it came from T cells, B-cell-depleted T cells, or PBMCs.

Original methodology: Cell counts per sample came from amplifying reference gene primers. Produced via immunoSEQ multiplex PCR; TCRdb's table is partial and in-frame only. V, J and clone size were drawn from that table, and D and trimming were deduced from the DNA. The table lists approximately 260,000 clones, approximately 88% of them singletons. This CDR3 spans 14 amino acids. With 6 bases clipped from V and 4 bases from J, the junction kept 5 bases outside the gene matches. Germline lookup yields CDR1 MNHEY and CDR2 SVGAGI. The chain couples TRBV6-5 to TRBJ1-2, with 10 bases lining up with TRBD1. The material sequenced was peripheral blood. The TCR originated in a man aged 45-65 years with acute or convalescent COVID-19. This chain's CDR3 is CASSSRDRGYGYTF. The CDR3 DNA follows: TGTGCCAGCAGCAGCCGGGACAGGGGCTATGGCTACACCTTC.